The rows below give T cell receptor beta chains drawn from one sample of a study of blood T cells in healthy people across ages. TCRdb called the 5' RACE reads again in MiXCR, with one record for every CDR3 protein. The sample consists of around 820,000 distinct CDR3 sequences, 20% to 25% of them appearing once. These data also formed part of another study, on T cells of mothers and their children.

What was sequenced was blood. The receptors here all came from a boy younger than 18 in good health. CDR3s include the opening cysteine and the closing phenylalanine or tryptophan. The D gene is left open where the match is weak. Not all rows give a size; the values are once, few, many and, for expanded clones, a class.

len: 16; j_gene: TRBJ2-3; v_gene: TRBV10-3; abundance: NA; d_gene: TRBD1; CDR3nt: TGTGCCATCAGTGAGTCGAAAGGGACAGGGGCCGGTACGCAGTATTTT; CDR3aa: CAISESKGTGAGTQYF
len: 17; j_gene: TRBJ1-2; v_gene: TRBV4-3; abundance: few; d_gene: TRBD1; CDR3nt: TGCGCCAGCAGCCAAGACCCAGGACAGGGCCTGGGGTATGGCTACACCTTC; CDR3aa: CASSQDPGQGLGYGYTF
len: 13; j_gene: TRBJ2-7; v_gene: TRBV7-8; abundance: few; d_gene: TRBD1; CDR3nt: TGTGCCAGCAGCTTATGGGGACAGAACGAGTTGTACTTC; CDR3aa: CASSLWGQNELYF
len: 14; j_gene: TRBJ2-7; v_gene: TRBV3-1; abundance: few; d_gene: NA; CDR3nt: TGTGCCAGCAGCTCCGCAGGGGATTCGGGCGAGCAGTACTTC; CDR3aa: CASSSAGDSGEQYF
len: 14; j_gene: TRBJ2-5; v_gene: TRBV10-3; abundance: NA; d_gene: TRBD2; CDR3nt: TGTGCCACGCGTTCGGGACTAGCACAAGAGACCCAGTACTTC; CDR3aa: CATRSGLAQETQYF
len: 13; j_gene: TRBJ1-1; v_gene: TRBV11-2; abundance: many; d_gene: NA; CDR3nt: TGTGCCAGCAGCCCTCGGACAGACACTGAAGCTTTCTTT; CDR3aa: CASSPRTDTEAFF
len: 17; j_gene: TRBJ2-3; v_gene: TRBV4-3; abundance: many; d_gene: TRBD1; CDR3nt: TGCGCCAGCAGCCAAGCTGTACGGACAGGGAGATCAGATACGCAGTATTTT; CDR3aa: CASSQAVRTGRSDTQYF
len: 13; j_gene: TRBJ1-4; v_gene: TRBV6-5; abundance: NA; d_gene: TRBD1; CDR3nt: TGTGCCAGCGGGAGACAGGGACGCGAAAAACTGTTTTTT; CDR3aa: CASGRQGREKLFF
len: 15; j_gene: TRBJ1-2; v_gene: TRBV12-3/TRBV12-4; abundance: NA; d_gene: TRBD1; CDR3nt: TGTGCCAGCAGTCGGCCGGGACAGGCTATCTATGGCTACACCTTC; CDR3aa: CASSRPGQAIYGYTF
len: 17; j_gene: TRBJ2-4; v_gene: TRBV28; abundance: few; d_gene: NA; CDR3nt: TGTGCCAGCACCCTTGAGGACAGAAGTGTGGCCAAAAACATTCAGTACTTC; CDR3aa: CASTLEDRSVAKNIQYF
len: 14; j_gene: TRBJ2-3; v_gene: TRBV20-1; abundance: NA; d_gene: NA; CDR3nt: TGCAGTGCTAGAGTCTGGGGGGCGGAAGATACGCAGTATTTT; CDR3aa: CSARVWGAEDTQYF
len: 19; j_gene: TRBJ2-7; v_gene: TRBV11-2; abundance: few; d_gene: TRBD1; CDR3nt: TGTGCCAGCAGCTTAGAGGCCCCATCCAGGGGGCTCAGGAACTACGAGCAGTACTTC; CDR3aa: CASSLEAPSRGLRNYEQYF
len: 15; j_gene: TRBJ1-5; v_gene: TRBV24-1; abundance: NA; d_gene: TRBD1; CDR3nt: TGTGCCACCAGTGAGGGGGACAGGGGAAATCAGCCCCAGCATTTT; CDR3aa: CATSEGDRGNQPQHF
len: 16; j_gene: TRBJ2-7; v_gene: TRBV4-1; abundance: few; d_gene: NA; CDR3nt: TGCGCCAGCAGCCAAGTTTTAGGGGTGATTTTCTACGAGCAGTACTTC; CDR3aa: CASSQVLGVIFYEQYF
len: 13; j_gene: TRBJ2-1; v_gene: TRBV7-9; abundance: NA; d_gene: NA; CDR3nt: TGTGCCAGCAGCTTATCTACACTCCCATTGCAGTTCTTC; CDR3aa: CASSLSTLPLQFF
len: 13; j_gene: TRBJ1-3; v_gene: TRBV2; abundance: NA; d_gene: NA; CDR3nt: TGTGCCAGCAGTGGTGGGGCTGGAAACACCATATATTTT; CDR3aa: CASSGGAGNTIYF
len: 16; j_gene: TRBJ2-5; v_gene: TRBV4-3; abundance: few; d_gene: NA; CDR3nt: TGCGCCAGCAGCCCTCACTGGACGGGGGCGGAGGAGACCCAGTACTTC; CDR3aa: CASSPHWTGAEETQYF
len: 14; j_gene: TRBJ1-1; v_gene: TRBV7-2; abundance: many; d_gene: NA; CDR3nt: TGTGCCAGCAAACCCCTGAACACTCACACTGAAGCTTTCTTT; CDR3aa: CASKPLNTHTEAFF
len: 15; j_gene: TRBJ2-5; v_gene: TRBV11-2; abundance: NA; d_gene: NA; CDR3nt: TGTGCCAGCAGCTACCGGGGTGTGGGTCGAGAGACCCAGTACTTC; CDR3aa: CASSYRGVGRETQYF
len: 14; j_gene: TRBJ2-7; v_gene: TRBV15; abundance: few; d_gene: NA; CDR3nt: TGTGCCACCAGCAGAGAACGTCGGGGCTACGAGCAGTACTTC; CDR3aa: CATSRERRGYEQYF
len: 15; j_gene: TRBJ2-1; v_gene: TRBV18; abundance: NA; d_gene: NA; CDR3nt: TGTGCCAGCTCACCAGCGTCAGGGAATATCAATGAGCAGTTCTTC; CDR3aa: CASSPASGNINEQFF
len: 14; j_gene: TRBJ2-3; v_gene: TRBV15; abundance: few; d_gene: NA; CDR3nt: TGTGCCACCAGCAGAGGACAGGCCCCCGATACGCAGTATTTT; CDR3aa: CATSRGQAPDTQYF
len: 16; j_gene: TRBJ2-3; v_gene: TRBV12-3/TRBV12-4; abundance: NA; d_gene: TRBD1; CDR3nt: TGTGCCAGCAGCCCAGGTCGGCCAGGGGGCTTAGATACGCAGTATTTT; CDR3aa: CASSPGRPGGLDTQYF
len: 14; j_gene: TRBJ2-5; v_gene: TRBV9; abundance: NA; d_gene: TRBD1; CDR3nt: TGTGCCAGCAGCTCCACAGGGGCCGTCGAGACCCAGTACTTC; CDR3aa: CASSSTGAVETQYF
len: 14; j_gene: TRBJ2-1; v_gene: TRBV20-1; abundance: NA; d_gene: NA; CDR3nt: TGCAGTGCTAGCTCGTCGGGAGTTTACAATGAGCAGTTCTTC; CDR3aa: CSASSSGVYNEQFF
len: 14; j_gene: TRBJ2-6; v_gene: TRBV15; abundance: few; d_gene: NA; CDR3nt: TGTGCCACCAGCAGAGGGCTAGGGGCCAACGTCCTGACTTTC; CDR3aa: CATSRGLGANVLTF
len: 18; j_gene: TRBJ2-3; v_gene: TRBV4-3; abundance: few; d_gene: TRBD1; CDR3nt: TGCGCCAGCAGCCAAGATCGGATTGGGACAGGGCGGGCAGATACGCAGTATTTT; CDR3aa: CASSQDRIGTGRADTQYF
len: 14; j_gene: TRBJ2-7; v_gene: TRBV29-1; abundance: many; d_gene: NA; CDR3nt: TGCAGCGTTGCAATAGTGAACCTACCTTACGAGCAGTACTTC; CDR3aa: CSVAIVNLPYEQYF
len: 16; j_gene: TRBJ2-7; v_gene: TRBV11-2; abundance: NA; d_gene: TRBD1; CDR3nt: TGTGCCAGCAGCCCGCTACCCGGGACAGGGGGCGACGAGCAGTACTTC; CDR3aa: CASSPLPGTGGDEQYF
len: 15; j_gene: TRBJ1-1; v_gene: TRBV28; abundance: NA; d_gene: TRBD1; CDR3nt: TGTGCCAGCAGCTGGGACAGCTCCATGAACACTGAAGCTTTCTTT; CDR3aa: CASSWDSSMNTEAFF
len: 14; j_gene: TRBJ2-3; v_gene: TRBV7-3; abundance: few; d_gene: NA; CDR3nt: TGTGCCAGTAGCTTAACGGCTAGCGCAGATACGCAGTATTTT; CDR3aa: CASSLTASADTQYF
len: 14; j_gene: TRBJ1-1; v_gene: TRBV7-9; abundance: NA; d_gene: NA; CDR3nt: TGTGCCAGCAGCTTGGTGCGGGTGAACACTGAAGCTTTCTTT; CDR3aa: CASSLVRVNTEAFF
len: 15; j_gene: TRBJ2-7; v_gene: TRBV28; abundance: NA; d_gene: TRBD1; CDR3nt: TGTGCCAGCAGTTCGGGACAGCGCTTCGATTACGAGCAGTACTTC; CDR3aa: CASSSGQRFDYEQYF
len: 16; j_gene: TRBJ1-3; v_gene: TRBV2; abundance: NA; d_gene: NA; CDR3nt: TGTGCCAGCAGCTCCGGGACCTTTAACTCTGGAAACACCATATATTTT; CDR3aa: CASSSGTFNSGNTIYF
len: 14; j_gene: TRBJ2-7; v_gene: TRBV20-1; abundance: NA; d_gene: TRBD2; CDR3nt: TGCAGTGGTCGGGGGAGCGGGAGCTCCTACGAGCAGTACTTC; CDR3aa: CSGRGSGSSYEQYF
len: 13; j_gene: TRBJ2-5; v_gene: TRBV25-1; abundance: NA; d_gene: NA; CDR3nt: TGTGCCAGCGGAAGGGGTAGCCAAGAGACCCAGTACTTC; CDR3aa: CASGRGSQETQYF
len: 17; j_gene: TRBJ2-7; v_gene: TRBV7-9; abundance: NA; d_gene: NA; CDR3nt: TGTGCCAGCAGCTTTAGCCCCGGAGAGGTCTCCTCCTACGAGCAGTACTTC; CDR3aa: CASSFSPGEVSSYEQYF
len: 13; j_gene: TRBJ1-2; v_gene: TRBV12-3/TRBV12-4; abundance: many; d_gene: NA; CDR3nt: TGTGCCAGCAGTTCCGAGAGGAACTATGGCTACACCTTC; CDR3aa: CASSSERNYGYTF
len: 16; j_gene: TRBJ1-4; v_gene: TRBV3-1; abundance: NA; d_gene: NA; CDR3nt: TGTGCCAGCAGCCTCTGGCGACAGGACCACAATGAAAAACTGTTTTTT; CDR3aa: CASSLWRQDHNEKLFF
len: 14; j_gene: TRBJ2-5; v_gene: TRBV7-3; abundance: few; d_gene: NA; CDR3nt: TGTGCCAGCAGCTTTATAGGGGGTGCGGAGACCCAGTACTTC; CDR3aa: CASSFIGGAETQYF
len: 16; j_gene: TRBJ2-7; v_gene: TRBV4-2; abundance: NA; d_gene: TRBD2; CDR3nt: TGTGCCAGCAGCCAAGTAGGCGGGGGGAGCCCCTACGAGCAGTACTTC; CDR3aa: CASSQVGGGSPYEQYF
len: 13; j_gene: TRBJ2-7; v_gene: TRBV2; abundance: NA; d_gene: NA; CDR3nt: TGTGCCAGCAGTGAAGGGACCCGATACGAGCAGTACTTC; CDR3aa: CASSEGTRYEQYF
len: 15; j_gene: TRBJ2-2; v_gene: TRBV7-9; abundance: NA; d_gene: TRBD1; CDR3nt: TGTGCCAGCGCTGACAGGGGGATTCAAGCCGGGGAGCTGTTTTTT; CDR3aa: CASADRGIQAGELFF
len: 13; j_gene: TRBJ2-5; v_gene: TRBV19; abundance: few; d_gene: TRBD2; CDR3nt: TGTGCCAGTAGTATCGGACTAGCGGAGACCCAGTACTTC; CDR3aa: CASSIGLAETQYF
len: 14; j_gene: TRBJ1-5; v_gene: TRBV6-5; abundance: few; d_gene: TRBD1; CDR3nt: TGTGCCAGCAGTCGACAGGGGGTCGGTCAGCCCCAGCATTTT; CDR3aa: CASSRQGVGQPQHF
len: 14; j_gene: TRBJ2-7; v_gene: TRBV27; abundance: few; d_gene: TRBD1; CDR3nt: TGTGCCAGCAAGGTGAGGACAGGGTCCTACGAGCAGTACTTC; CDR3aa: CASKVRTGSYEQYF
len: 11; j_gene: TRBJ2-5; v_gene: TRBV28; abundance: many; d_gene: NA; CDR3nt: TGTGCCAGCACATCAGGGGAGACCCAGTACTTC; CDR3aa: CASTSGETQYF
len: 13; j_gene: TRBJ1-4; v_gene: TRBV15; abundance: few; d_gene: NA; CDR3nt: TGTGCCACGTCTGGAGGGGGGAATGAAAAACTGTTTTTT; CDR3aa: CATSGGGNEKLFF
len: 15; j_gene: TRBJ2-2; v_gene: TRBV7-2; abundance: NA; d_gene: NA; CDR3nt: TGTGCCAGCACTCATAGCGGAAGGAACACCGGGGAGCTGTTTTTT; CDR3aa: CASTHSGRNTGELFF
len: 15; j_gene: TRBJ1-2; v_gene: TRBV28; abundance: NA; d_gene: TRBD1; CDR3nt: TGTGCCAGCAGGCCACGGGACAGGGGGAACTATGGCTACACCTTC; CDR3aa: CASRPRDRGNYGYTF